Presented here are 8 T cell receptor beta chains from one specimen sequenced in a study of cytotoxic CD8 clonotypes in ibrutinib-treated CLL. Repertoires were generated with immunoSEQ multiplex PCR, while TCRdb's copy carries only in-frame clones and drops some. Of over 100,000 clones in the sample, over 75% were seen once. This specimen consisted of PBMCs, obtained after 24 months of ibrutinib treatment. The receptors were gathered from a human donor with chronic lymphocytic leukemia.

J is TRBJ1-1 and V is TRBV5-1; D may be TRBD1 (5 bases). Germline lookup yields CDR1 SGHRS and CDR2 YFSETQ. There are 14 residues in the CDR3. The V end was cut by 4 bases, the J end by 0 bases, with 10 bases between. This CDR3 reads CASSREGMNTEAFF. The CDR3 coding sequence is TGCGCCAGCAGCCGAGAGGGGATGAACACTGAAGCTTTCTTT.

The chain joins TRBV7-9 to TRBJ2-3, with D perhaps matching TRBD2 (7 bases). Germline-derived CDR1 and CDR2 are SEHNR and FQNEAQ (reference sequence). V lost 2 bases, J lost 2 bases, and 11 bases lay in between. The CDR3 has 15 residues. The CDR3 loop reads CASSLKGGVTDTQYF. The CDR3 coding sequence is TGTGCCAGCAGCTTAAAAGGGGGGGTCACAGATACGCAGTATTTT. Variable domain in full (rest from reference TRBV7-9 and TRBJ2-3): DTGVSQNPRHKITKRGQNVTFRCDPISEHNRLYWYRQTLGQGPEFLTYFQNEAQLEKSRLLSDRFSAERPKGSFSTLEIQRTEQGDSAMYLCASSLKGGVTDTQYFGPGTRLTVL.

The chain carries TRBV28 and TRBJ1-4, with unresolved D. Germline assignment: CDR1 MDHEN and CDR2 SYDVKM. Between the trimmed V and J ends, which lost 2 bases and 10 bases, there was a span of 11 bases. CDR3 length: 13 residues. The CDR3 DNA follows: TGTGCCAGCAGTTTACAGCAAAACGGAAAACTGTTTTTT. Amino acids: CASSLQQNGKLFF.

This sequence joins TRBV27 and TRBJ2-3, with 11 positions matching TRBD2. Germline assignment: CDR1 MNHEY and CDR2 SMNVEV (reference sequence). Trimming at V came to 8 bases and at J to 4 bases, leaving 8 bases not matched to a gene. This CDR3 is built from 15 residues. The CDR3 loop is CASGLSGRAADTQYF. The CDR3 nucleotides are TGTGCCAGCGGACTTAGCGGGAGGGCCGCAGATACGCAGTATTTT.

In its sample, this clone was seen a few times. The CDR3 spells CASSLPGGNTEAFF. The CDR3 DNA sequence: TGTGCCAGCAGCTTGCCAGGGGGAAACACTGAAGCTTTCTTT. The rearrangement uses TRBV5-6 and TRBJ1-1, with 7 positions matching TRBD1. There are 14 residues in the CDR3. Germline loops: CDR1 SGHDT, CDR2 YYEEEE. Germline trimming cut 1 base from V and 2 bases from J; bases unmatched to any gene: 2.

The chain employs TRBV28 and TRBJ2-3; D is perhaps TRBD1 (6 bases). Germline V gives CDR1 MDHEN, CDR2 SYDVKM. The CDR3 loop spans 17 amino acids. V lost 6 bases, J lost 0 bases, and 19 bases lay in between. The CDR3 loop is CASSQIPSTGSTDTQYF. The DNA for the CDR3 is TGTGCCAGCAGCCAAATCCCTTCGACAGGCAGCACAGATACGCAGTATTTT.

J is TRBJ1-3 and V is TRBV10-3; possible D gene TRBD1, 6 bases. The germline gives CDR1 ENHRY, CDR2 SYGVKD. The CDR3 is 14 residues long. The CDR3 region is CGSHRDLSGNTIYF. The DNA of the CDR3 is TGTGGATCACACAGGGACCTATCTGGAAACACCATATATTTT.

The chain is built from TRBV7-2 and TRBJ2-5; 12 nucleotides agree with TRBD1. Losses at the gene ends were 4 bases for V and 6 bases for J; bases not matched to a gene: 15. The CDR3 is made up of 18 amino acids. Germline-derived CDR1 and CDR2 are SGHTA and FQGNSA. This CDR3 reads CASSSPPSGTGGGKTQYF. Written as DNA, the CDR3 is TGTGCCAGCAGCTCCCCGCCTTCTGGGACAGGGGGCGGGAAGACCCAGTACTTC.